This TCR beta chain is drawn from a study of CD8+CD57+ T cells in acquired aplastic anemia. In the study overall: Healthy donor CD4+ cell samples had a mean of roughly 10 million reads.

In this sample, this clonotype turned up many times. No antigen is known for it. The CDR3 consists of 19 residues. The germline V gene has CDR1 MNHNS and CDR2 SASEGT. V shed 5 bases and J shed 6 bases, with 26 bases lying between them. Genomic DNA was employed as the template in profiling TCR beta VDJ and CDR3. TCRdb processed the reads anew with MiXCR; each CDR3 protein has one entry. The sample lists around 150,000 distinct CDR3 sequences, 40% to 45% occurring once. Study results and limitations: Patients and controls were found to share about 31 CD8+ CDR3 sequences. Patients did not significantly differ from controls in CD8+ Simpson's diversity.

The sequence was obtained from a human donor in good health, serving as a control. The gene calls are TRBV6-1 and TRBJ1-6, with D possibly matching TRBD1 (6 bases). The sequenced material came from sorted CD4+, CD8+, or CD8+CD57+ T cells (not recorded which) from PBMCs. The CDR3 loop is CASSIHNDLQGMVNSPLHF. CDR3 DNA: TGTGCCAGCAGTATACACAATGACCTACAGGGTATGGTTAATTCACCCCTCCACTTT.